A single sample gave rise to the 24 T cell receptor beta chains below, sequenced in a study of blood T cell repertoires in COVID-19. Sequenced by immunoSEQ multiplex PCR; TCRdb stores in-frame clones only, minus some. The sample gives about 400,000 clones, roughly 90% of which show up once; around 1.9% is in the top ten. What was sequenced was PBMCs or T cells enriched from blood (not recorded which). Receptors were obtained from a woman in her thirties or forties with acute COVID-19.

The chain has TRBV12-3 or TRBV12-4 and TRBJ2-7; 12 bases line up with TRBD1. This CDR3 has 13 residues. V dropped 6 bases and J dropped 5; count of bases not matched to a gene: 2. The CDR3 DNA sequence: TGTGCCAGCAGGGGACAGGGGGCGAACGAGCAGTACTTC. It encodes CASRGQGANEQYF.

The chain joins TRBV7-9 to TRBJ1-6; a weak D match, TRBD1 (6 bases). In germline, CDR1 is SEHNR, CDR2 FQNEAQ (reference sequence). Trimming removed 1 base at V and 9 bases at J, with 13 bases between. CDR3 size: 15 residues. The CDR3 loop is CASSLVQGTGSPLHF. Written as DNA, the CDR3 is TGTGCCAGCAGCTTAGTGCAGGGGACGGGTTCACCCCTCCACTTT.

V and J are TRBV6-5 and TRBJ1-1, with a tentative D call TRBD1 (5 bases). This CDR3 spans 12 amino acids. From germline, CDR1 is MNHEY and CDR2 SVGAGI. V was pared by 3 bases and J by 8 bases, with 10 bases between. CDR3 bases: TGTGCCAGCAGTTATGGGGCGCGGGAAGCTTTCTTT. This gives the protein CASSYGAREAFF.

V usage is TRBV11-3 and J usage is TRBJ2-5; 9 bases align to TRBD1. Germline V gene data show CDR1 as SGHNT and CDR2 as YENEEA. The CDR3 spans 14 residues. J gave up 6 bases and V 2 bases, and 4 bases lay outside the gene matches. The DNA for the CDR3 is TGTGCCAGCAGCTTACAGGGACAGGGCCAGACCCAGTACTTC. Amino acid sequence: CASSLQGQGQTQYF.

In this sample, this clone turned up once. The chain employs TRBV12-5 and TRBJ2-3, with TRBD2 matching 8 bases. Germline V gene sequence: CDR1 LGHNT, CDR2 FRNRAP. V was pared by 5 bases and J by 6 bases, with 19 bases of the junction left unmatched. This CDR3 contains 18 residues. In DNA, the CDR3 is TGTGCTAGTGGTCCAGGGGATTGGTCTAGCGGGTTAAAGGATACGCAGTATTTT. Translation: CASGPGDWSSGLKDTQYF.

The rearrangement links TRBV29-1 to TRBJ1-1; TRBD1 agrees at 7 bases. The length of the CDR3 is 13 residues. Germline V gene lookup returns CDR1 SQVTM and CDR2 ANQGSEA. V lost 4 bases and J lost 5; bases outside the gene matches: 7. The CDR3 reads CSVANRGGTEAFF. Here the CDR3 DNA reads TGCAGCGTTGCGAACAGGGGAGGTACTGAAGCTTTCTTT.

The gene calls are TRBV18 and TRBJ1-2, with TRBD1 matching 8 bases. CDR1 and CDR2 from the germline V gene are KGHSH and LQKENI. V shed 5 bases, J shed 2 bases, and the junction held 13 bases outside the gene matches. CDR3 length: 17 amino acids. The chain's CDR3 is CASSLSGTGRFNYGYTF. The CDR3 region has the DNA TGTGCCAGCTCATTATCCGGGACAGGTCGTTTCAACTATGGCTACACCTTC.

About this clone: The sample contains more than one DNA sequence encoding this CDR3. This sequence joins TRBV10-3 and TRBJ1-2, with D possibly matching TRBD1 (5 bases). Trimming shortened V by 0 bases and J by 8 bases, and 10 bases separated the two germline ends. The CDR3 contains 13 residues. Germline loops: CDR1 ENHRY, CDR2 SYGVKD. The CDR3 nucleotides read TGTGCCATCAGTGAGTCAGGGGCTCGCGGCTACACCTTC. Protein sequence: CAISESGARGYTF.

Ten or more counts support this clone. The chain recombines TRBV2 with TRBJ2-1, with D maybe TRBD2 (6 bases). Germline CDR1 is SNHLY and CDR2 is FYNNEI. V shed 8 bases and J shed 8 bases, with 16 bases lying between them. This CDR3 region has 13 residues. This CDR3 reads CASGDSSRDEQFF. In nucleotides, the CDR3 is TGTGCCAGCGGGGACTCCTCTCGAGATGAGCAGTTCTTC.

Of note for this clone: Different DNA sequences within this sample yield the same CDR3. The J gene is TRBJ2-1, the V gene TRBV2, with TRBD1 identical over 9 bases. The CDR3 extends over 14 amino acids. Trimming at V came to 1 base and at J to 8 bases, leaving 3 bases not matched to a gene. Germline V lookup: CDR1 SNHLY, CDR2 FYNNEI. The CDR3 region is CASSEDRGLDEQFF. The DNA of the CDR3 is TGTGCCAGCAGTGAAGACAGGGGGCTCGATGAGCAGTTCTTC.

The chain combines TRBV19 with TRBJ1-1; D not resolved. The ends were cut back, 1 base at V and 0 bases at J, with 6 bases in the middle. CDR1 and CDR2 (germline): LNHDA, SQIVND (reference sequence). This CDR3 has 14 residues. CDR3 in amino acids: CASSIAQMNTEAFF. CDR3 in DNA: TGTGCCAGTAGTATAGCACAGATGAACACTGAAGCTTTCTTT.

The genes are TRBV3-1 (or the pseudogene TRBV3-2) and TRBJ1-2; the D is unclear. Deletions cut 2 bases from V and 3 bases from J, with 16 bases between. The CDR3 covers 16 residues. The germline gives CDR1 LGHDT, CDR2 YNNKEL (reference sequence). CDR3 in amino acids: CASSQLRASGHYGYTF. CDR3 sequence (DNA): TGTGCCAGCAGCCAATTGAGGGCAAGCGGGCACTATGGCTACACCTTC.

The V and J genes are TRBV24-1 and TRBJ1-2, with unresolved D. The CDR3 contains 14 residues. Between the trimmed V and J ends, which lost 3 bases and 4 bases, there was a span of 11 bases. The V gene's germline CDR1 is KGHDR and CDR2 SFDVKD. The CDR3 DNA reads TGTGCCACCAGTGATACCGGGAGCTCCTATGGCTACACCTTC. Translated: CATSDTGSSYGYTF.

J is TRBJ1-3 and V is TRBV30; D perhaps matches TRBD1 (6 bases). V was trimmed by 2 bases and J by 4 bases, leaving 15 bases between them. CDR1 is GTSNPN and CDR2 is SVGIG in the germline V gene (reference sequence). This CDR3 has 15 amino acids. The chain's CDR3 is CAWSLGQSSGNTIYF. The CDR3 DNA sequence: TGTGCCTGGAGTTTAGGACAGAGTTCAGGAAACACCATATATTTT. The variable domain in full, completed from reference TRBV30 and TRBJ1-3, reads SQTIHQWPATLVQPVGSPLSLECTVEGTSNPNLYWYRQAAGRGLQLLFYSVGIGQISSEVPQNLSASRPQDRQFILSSKKLLLSDSGFYLCAWSLGQSSGNTIYFGEGSWLTVV.

The chain joins TRBV2 to TRBJ2-5; TRBD1 agrees at 8 bases. The CDR3 runs to 14 residues. Germline assignment: CDR1 SNHLY and CDR2 FYNNEI. The ends lost 5 bases at V and 5 bases at J; junction bases unmatched: 7. CDR3 region: CASSNDRGAETQYF. In DNA form, the CDR3 reads TGTGCCAGCAGTAATGACAGGGGTGCCGAGACCCAGTACTTC.

The rearrangement uses TRBV18 and TRBJ1-2; 9 nucleotides match TRBD1. Germline V gives CDR1 KGHSH, CDR2 LQKENI. V dropped 6 bases and J dropped 6; count of bases not matched to a gene: 5. This CDR3 has 13 amino acids. CDR3 bases: TGTGCCAGCTCGTCCGGACAGGGGAATGGCTACACCTTC. Its protein product is CASSSGQGNGYTF.

About this clone itself: The sample has other DNA sequences that encode this CDR3 too. V is TRBV5-1 and J is TRBJ2-3; 8 nucleotides line up with TRBD2. CDR1 is SGHRS, CDR2 YFSETQ, per germline. J gave up 1 base and V 0 bases, and 1 base lay outside the gene matches. This CDR3 is 15 amino acids long. The CDR3 nucleotides read TGCGCCAGCAGCTTGGTTAGCGGGGGCACAGATACGCAGTATTTT. It is translated as CASSLVSGGTDTQYF.

The V call is TRBV11-2, the J call TRBJ2-1; D perhaps matches TRBD2 (7 bases). Trimming removed 5 bases from V and 0 bases from J, with 20 bases in between. The germline V gene encodes CDR1 SGHAT and CDR2 FQNNGV. This CDR3 is built from 18 residues. The CDR3 bases are TGTGCCAGCAGCGGCAGTCATTGGCGGGGGCGCTCCTACAATGAGCAGTTCTTC. Its translation: CASSGSHWRGRSYNEQFF. The entire variable domain, with the rest obtained from reference TRBV11-2 and TRBJ2-1, is as follows: EAGVAQSPRYKIIEKRQSVAFWCNPISGHATLYWYQQILGQGPKLLIQFQNNGVVDDSQLPKDRFSAERLKGVDSTLKIQPAKLEDSAVYLCASSGSHWRGRSYNEQFFGPGTRLTVL.

This clone has a single count. The rearrangement joins TRBV27 to TRBJ2-5; the D gene is possibly TRBD2 (6 bases). Germline CDR1 MNHEY, CDR2 SMNVEV (reference sequence). The CDR3 length is 15 residues. Trimming shortened V by 6 bases and J by 3 bases, and 17 bases separated the two germline ends. The CDR3 loop is CASRKLGLLEETQYF. CDR3 in DNA: TGTGCCAGCAGGAAACTGGGACTGCTAGAAGAGACCCAGTACTTC.

The rearrangement uses TRBV6-5 and TRBJ2-7; 8 nucleotides match TRBD1. Germline V lookup: CDR1 MNHEY, CDR2 SVGAGI. CDR3 length: 14 amino acids. The ends lost 6 bases at V and 2 bases at J; junction bases unmatched: 6. CDR3 sequence: CASRVTGGTYEQYF. CDR3 in DNA: TGTGCCAGCAGGGTAACAGGGGGAACCTACGAGCAGTACTTC.

Regarding this clone: Other DNA sequences in the sample encode the same CDR3. This chain connects TRBV5-1 to TRBJ2-5; D possibly corresponds to TRBD1 (5 bases). V lost 0 bases and J 5 bases, leaving 8 bases between the germline ends. Per the germline V gene, CDR1 is SGHRS and CDR2 is YFSETQ. The length of the CDR3 is 13 residues. The CDR3 DNA sequence: TGCGCCAGCAGCTTGGGCAGGGTTGAGACCCAGTACTTC. This gives the protein CASSLGRVETQYF.

The rearrangement links TRBV29-1 to TRBJ2-7; D unresolved. The CDR3 length is 12 residues. V lost 1 base and J lost 1, with 5 bases in between. Germline V lookup: CDR1 SQVTM, CDR2 ANQGSEA. The CDR3 reads CSVEGQSYEQYF. The CDR3 coding sequence is TGCAGCGTTGAAGGGCAGTCCTACGAGCAGTACTTC.

The chain is built from TRBV7-8 and TRBJ2-5, with D tentatively TRBD2 (6 bases). The CDR3 has 14 amino acids. The V and J ends lost 3 bases and 5 bases respectively, with 13 bases between them. Germline loops: CDR1 SGHVS, CDR2 FQNEAQ. The CDR3 DNA is TGTGCCAGCAGCTTGAGAGGACGGGGGGAGACCCAGTACTTC. This codes for CASSLRGRGETQYF.

This clone has only one observation. Compared with germline, one end of the junction differs, possibly owing to a read error. This chain joins TRBV11-3 and TRBJ2-1; TRBD1 matches 7 bases. The CDR3 length is 15 residues. Per germline, CDR1 SGHNT and CDR2 YENEEA. Here the CDR3 reads CASSSPGRGNNGQFF. CDR3 nucleotide sequence: TGTGCCAGCAGCTCACCCGGCAGGGGGAACAATGGGCAGTTCTTC.